The 9 T cell receptor beta chains presented below share a single source sample, sequenced in a study of CD8+ T cells in alopecia areata. Sequencing used cDNA as its template, made by extracting RNA and reverse transcribing it. Profiling relied on immunoSEQ multiplex PCR, and the TCRdb table lists in-frame clones only, not all of them. The sample holds approximately 180,000 clones, 60% seen once. As for treatment: oral pan-JAK inhibitor, 5-10 mg twice daily. Sequencing used CD4+ T cells sorted from blood, obtained at week 24, from a patient treated with tofacitinib. The origin of the receptors is a human donor with alopecia areata.

This clone appeared a few times. The V call is TRBV25-1, the J call TRBJ1-1; 10 bases line up with TRBD1. V gave up 6 bases and J gave up 3 bases; unmatched junction bases: 10. CDR3 size: 16 residues. CDR1 is MGHDK, CDR2 SYGVNS, per germline. CDR3 sequence reads: CASRPGQGPLHTEAFF. As DNA, the CDR3 is TGTGCCAGCAGACCGGGACAGGGGCCGCTACACACTGAAGCTTTCTTT.

The genes are TRBV30 and TRBJ1-2, with a possible D match to TRBD1 (5 bases). Germline values: CDR1 GTSNPN, CDR2 SVGIG (reference sequence). Trimming took off 5 bases at V and 8 bases at J, with 21 bases between the two ends. This CDR3 comprises 14 residues. CDR3 nucleotide sequence: TGTGCCTGGTCACCGGGACGCCCCCGGGAGGGCTACACCTTC. It is translated as CAWSPGRPREGYTF.

The chain has TRBV29-1 and TRBJ1-2; 8 bases are a match to TRBD1. J gave up 5 bases and V 7 bases, and 9 bases lay outside the gene matches. Germline assignment: CDR1 SQVTM and CDR2 ANQGSEA. CDR3 size: 13 residues. This chain's CDR3 is CSAGDRSSYGYTF. CDR3 nucleotide sequence: TGCAGCGCAGGGGACAGGTCTTCTTATGGCTACACCTTC.

V usage is TRBV29-1 and J usage is TRBJ1-1, with a possible D match to TRBD1 (5 bases). This CDR3 region has 12 residues. The ends were cut back, 2 bases at V and 5 bases at J, with 9 bases in the middle. CDR1 is SQVTM, CDR2 ANQGSEA, per germline. CDR3: CSVEYGGTEAFF. The DNA for the CDR3 is TGCAGCGTTGAATATGGGGGGACTGAAGCTTTCTTT.

V and J are TRBV19 and TRBJ2-6; D not certain. The germline gives CDR1 LNHDA, CDR2 SQIVND (reference sequence). This CDR3 has 16 amino acids. Trimming removed 6 bases from V and 1 base from J, with 13 bases in between. The CDR3 loop reads CASSRPSGSGANVLTF. In nucleotides, the CDR3 is TGTGCCAGTAGCCGACCTTCAGGTTCTGGGGCCAACGTCCTGACTTTC.

Comments on this clone: A junction end diverges from the germline sequence, so it may reflect a read error. The chain combines TRBV30 with TRBJ1-2; D remains ambiguous. The germline V gene encodes CDR1 GTSNPN and CDR2 SVGIG (reference sequence). The CDR3 is 9 residues long. CDR3 region: CAWSGPSDF. In nucleotides, the CDR3 is TGTGCCTGGAGTGGCCCAAGCGACTTC.

V gene TRBV5-1 combines with J gene TRBJ1-1; D possibly corresponds to TRBD1 (6 bases). Trimming stripped 4 bases from V and 7 bases from J, with 14 bases between. Germline CDR1 is SGHRS and CDR2 is YFSETQ. The CDR3 length is 13 residues. The CDR3 sequence: CASSPSGGSEAFF. The CDR3 DNA reads as TGCGCCAGCAGCCCCTCCGGGGGCAGTGAAGCTTTCTTT.

The chain is built from TRBV29-1 and TRBJ2-1; 9 nucleotides line up with TRBD1. The junction had 16 bases not matched to a gene; V was cut back by 1 base and J by 9 bases. This CDR3 comprises 17 residues. Per germline, CDR1 SQVTM and CDR2 ANQGSEA. The DNA for the CDR3 is TGCAGCGTTGAAGTCCCGGGACAGGGTCACACATTGGGTGAGCAGTTCTTC. This codes for CSVEVPGQGHTLGEQFF.

The chain recombines TRBV29-1 with TRBJ2-7; D may be TRBD1 (6 bases). Germline loops: CDR1 SQVTM, CDR2 ANQGSEA. This CDR3 comprises 10 residues. The V gene lost 6 bases and the J gene lost 5 bases, with 8 bases spanning the gap. DNA for the CDR3: TGCAGCGTCTCAGGGGACGAGCAGTACTTC. Translation gives CSVSGDEQYF.